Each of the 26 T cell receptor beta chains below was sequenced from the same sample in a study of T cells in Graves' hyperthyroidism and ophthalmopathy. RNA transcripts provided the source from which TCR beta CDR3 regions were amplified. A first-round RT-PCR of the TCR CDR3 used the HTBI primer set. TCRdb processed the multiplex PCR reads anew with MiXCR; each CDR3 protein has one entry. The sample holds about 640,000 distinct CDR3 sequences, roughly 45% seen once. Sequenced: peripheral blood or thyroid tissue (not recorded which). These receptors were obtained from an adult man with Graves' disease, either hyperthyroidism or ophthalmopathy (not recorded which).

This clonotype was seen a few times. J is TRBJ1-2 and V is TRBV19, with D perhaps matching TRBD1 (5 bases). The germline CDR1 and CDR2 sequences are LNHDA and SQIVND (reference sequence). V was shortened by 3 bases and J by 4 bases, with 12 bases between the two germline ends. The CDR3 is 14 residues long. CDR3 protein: CASSMPGTLYGYTF. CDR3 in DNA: TGTGCCAGTAGTATGCCGGGGACCCTCTATGGCTACACCTTC.

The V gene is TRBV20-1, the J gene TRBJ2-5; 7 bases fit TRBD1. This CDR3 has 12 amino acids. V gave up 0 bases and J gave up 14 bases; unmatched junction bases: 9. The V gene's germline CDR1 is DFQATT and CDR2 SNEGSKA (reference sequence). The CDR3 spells CSARDRTGPPYF. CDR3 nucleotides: TGCAGTGCTAGAGATAGGACAGGCCCTCCTTACTTC.

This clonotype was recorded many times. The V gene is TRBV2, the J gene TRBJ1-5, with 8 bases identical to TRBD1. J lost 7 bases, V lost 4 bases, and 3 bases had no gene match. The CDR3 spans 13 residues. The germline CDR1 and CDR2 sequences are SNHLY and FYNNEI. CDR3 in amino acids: CASSVTGGQPQHF. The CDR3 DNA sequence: TGTGCCAGCAGTGTAACAGGGGGACAGCCCCAGCATTTT.

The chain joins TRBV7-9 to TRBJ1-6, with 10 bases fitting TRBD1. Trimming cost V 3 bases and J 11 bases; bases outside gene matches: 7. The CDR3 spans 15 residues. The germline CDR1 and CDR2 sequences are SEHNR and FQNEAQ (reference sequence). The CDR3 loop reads CASSFRDRGRAPLHF. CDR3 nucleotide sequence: TGTGCCAGCAGCTTCCGGGACAGGGGACGAGCACCCCTCCACTTT.

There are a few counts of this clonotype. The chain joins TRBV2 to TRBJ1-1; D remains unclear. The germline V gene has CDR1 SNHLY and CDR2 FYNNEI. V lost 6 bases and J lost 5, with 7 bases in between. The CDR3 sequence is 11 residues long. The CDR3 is CASSVQTEAFF. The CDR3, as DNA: TGTGCCAGCAGCGTTCAAACTGAAGCTTTCTTT.

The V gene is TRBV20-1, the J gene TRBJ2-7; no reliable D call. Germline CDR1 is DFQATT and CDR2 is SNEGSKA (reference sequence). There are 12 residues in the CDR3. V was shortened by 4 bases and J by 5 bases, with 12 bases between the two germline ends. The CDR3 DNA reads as TGCAGTGCTATGGACCACAACGACGAGCAGTACTTC. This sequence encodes CSAMDHNDEQYF.

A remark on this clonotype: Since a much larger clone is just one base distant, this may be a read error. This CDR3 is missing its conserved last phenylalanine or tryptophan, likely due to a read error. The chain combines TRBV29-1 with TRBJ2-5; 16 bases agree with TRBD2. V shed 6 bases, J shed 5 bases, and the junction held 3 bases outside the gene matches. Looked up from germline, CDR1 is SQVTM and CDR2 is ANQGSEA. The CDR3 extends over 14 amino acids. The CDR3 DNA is TGCAGCGTGGGACTAGCGGGAGGGAGGGAGACCCAGTACCTC. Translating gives CSVGLAGGRETQYL.

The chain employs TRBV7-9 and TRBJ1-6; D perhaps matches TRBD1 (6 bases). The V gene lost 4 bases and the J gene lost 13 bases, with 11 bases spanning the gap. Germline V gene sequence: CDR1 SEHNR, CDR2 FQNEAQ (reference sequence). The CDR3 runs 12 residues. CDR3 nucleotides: TGTGCCAGCAGCTCAGGGGTTGCGCCCCTCCACTTT. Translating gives CASSSGVAPLHF.

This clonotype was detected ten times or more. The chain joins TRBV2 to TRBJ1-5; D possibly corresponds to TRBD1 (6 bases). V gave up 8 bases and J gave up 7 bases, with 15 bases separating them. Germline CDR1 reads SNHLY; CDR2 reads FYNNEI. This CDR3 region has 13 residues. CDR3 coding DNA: TGTGCCAGCGTAAGGGGGATCGGGCAGCCCCAGCATTTT. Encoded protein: CASVRGIGQPQHF.

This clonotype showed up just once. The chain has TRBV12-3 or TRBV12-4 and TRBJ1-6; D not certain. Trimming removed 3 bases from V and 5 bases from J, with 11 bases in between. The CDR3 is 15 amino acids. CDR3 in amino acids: CASSLVRSDNSPLHF. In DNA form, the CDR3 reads TGTGCCAGCAGTTTGGTCCGTTCCGATAATTCACCCCTCCACTTT.

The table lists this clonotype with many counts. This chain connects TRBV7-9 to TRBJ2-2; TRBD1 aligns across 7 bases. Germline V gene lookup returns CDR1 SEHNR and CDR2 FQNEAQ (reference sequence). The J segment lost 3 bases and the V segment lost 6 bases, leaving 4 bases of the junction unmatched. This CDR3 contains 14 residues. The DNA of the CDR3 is TGTGCCAGCAGTCAAACAGGGGACACCGGGGAGCTGTTTTTT. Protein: CASSQTGDTGELFF.

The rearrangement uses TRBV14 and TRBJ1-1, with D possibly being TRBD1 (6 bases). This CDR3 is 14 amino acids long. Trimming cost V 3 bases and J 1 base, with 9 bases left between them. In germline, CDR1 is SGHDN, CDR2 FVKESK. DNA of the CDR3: TGTGCCAGCAGCCACCGACAGGCGAACACTGAAGCTTTCTTT. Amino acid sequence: CASSHRQANTEAFF. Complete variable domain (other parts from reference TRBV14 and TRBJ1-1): EAGVTQFPSHSVIEKGQTVTLRCDPISGHDNLYWYRRVMGKEIKFLLHFVKESKQDESGMPNNRFLAERTGGTYSTLKVQPAELEDSGVYFCASSHRQANTEAFFGQGTRLTVV.

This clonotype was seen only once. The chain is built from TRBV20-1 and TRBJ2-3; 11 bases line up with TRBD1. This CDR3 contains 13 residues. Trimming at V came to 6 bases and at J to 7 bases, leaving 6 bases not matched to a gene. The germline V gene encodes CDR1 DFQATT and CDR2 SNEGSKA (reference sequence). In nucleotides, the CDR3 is TGCAGTGCACGGACAGGGGGCATGAATACGCAGTATTTT. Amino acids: CSARTGGMNTQYF.

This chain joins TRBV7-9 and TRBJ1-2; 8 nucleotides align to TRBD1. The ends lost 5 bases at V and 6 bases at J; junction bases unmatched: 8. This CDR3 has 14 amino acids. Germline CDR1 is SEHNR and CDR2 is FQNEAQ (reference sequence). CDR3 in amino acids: CASSGQGARHGYTF. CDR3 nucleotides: TGTGCCAGCAGCGGCCAGGGGGCGCGTCATGGCTACACCTTC.

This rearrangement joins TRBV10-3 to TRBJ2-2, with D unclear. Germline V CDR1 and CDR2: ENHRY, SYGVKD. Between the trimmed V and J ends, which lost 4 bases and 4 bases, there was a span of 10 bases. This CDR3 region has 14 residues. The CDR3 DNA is TGTGCCATCAGTGGGTACCCCTCCACCGGGGAGCTGTTTTTT. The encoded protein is CAISGYPSTGELFF.

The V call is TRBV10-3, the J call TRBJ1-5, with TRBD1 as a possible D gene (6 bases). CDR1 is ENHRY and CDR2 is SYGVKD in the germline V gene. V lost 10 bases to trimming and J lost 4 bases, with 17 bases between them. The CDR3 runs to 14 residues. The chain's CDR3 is CASRDRGTNQPQHF. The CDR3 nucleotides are TGTGCCAGCAGAGATAGGGGGACGAATCAGCCCCAGCATTTT.

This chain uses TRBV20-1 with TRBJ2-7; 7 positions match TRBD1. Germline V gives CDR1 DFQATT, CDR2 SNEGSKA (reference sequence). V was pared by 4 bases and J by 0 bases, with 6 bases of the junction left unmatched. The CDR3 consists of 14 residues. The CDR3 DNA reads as TGCAGTGCTATGGGACAGTCACCCTCCTACGAGCAGTACTTC. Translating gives CSAMGQSPSYEQYF.

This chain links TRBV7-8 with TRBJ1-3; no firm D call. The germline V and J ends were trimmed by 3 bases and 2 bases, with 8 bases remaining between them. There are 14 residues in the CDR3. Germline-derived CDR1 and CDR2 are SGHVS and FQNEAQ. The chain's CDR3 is CASSFAGTGNTIYF. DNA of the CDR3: TGTGCCAGCAGCTTTGCCGGGACTGGAAACACCATATATTTT.

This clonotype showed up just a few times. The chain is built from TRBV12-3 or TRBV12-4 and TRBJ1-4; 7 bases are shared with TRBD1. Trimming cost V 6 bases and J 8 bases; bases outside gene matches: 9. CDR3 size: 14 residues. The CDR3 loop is CASSRDRLEEKLFF. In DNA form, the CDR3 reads TGTGCCAGCAGCAGGGACAGATTGGAAGAAAAACTGTTTTTT.

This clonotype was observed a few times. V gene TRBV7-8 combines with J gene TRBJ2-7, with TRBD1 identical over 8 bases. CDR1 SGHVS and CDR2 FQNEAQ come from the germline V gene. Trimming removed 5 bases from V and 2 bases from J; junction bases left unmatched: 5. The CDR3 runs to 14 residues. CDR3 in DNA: TGTGCCAGCAGCCTCCCGACAGGGGCCTACGAGCAGTACTTC. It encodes CASSLPTGAYEQYF.

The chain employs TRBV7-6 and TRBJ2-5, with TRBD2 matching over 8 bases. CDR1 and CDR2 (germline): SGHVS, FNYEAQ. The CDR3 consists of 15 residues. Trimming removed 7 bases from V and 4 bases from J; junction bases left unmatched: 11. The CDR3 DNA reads TGTGCCAGCACTAGCGGGTTGCGGATAGGAGAGACCCAGTACTTC. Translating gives CASTSGLRIGETQYF.

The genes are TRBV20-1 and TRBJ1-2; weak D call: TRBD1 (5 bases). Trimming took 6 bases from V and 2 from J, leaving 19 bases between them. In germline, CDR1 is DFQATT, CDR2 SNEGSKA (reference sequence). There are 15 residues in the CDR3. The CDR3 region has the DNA TGCAGTGCGACCCCTAATCAGGGCGCCAACTATGGCTACACCTTC. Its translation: CSATPNQGANYGYTF.

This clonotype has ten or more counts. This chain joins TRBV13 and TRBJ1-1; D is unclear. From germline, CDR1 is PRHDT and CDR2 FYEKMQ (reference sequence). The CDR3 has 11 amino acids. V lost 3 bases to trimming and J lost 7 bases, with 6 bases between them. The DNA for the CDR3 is TGTGCCAGCAGCTTCCGCCTTGAAGCTTTCTTT. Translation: CASSFRLEAFF.

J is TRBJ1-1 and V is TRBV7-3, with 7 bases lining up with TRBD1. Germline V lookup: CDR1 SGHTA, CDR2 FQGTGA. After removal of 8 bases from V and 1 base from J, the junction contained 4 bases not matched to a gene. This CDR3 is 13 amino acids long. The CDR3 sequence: CASGRQGNTEAFF. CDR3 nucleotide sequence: TGTGCCAGCGGTAGACAGGGGAACACTGAAGCTTTCTTT.

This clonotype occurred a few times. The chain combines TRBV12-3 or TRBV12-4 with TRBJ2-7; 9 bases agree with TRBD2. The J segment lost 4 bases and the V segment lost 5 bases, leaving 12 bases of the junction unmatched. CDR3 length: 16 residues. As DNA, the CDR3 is TGTGCCAGCAGTCCAGGGGCGGGAGGGCTCCAGTACGAGCAGTACTTC. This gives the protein CASSPGAGGLQYEQYF.

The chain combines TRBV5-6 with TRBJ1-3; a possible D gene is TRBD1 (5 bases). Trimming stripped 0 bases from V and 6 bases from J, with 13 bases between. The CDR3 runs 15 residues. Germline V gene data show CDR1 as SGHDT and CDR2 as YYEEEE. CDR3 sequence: CASSLGRAKENTIYF. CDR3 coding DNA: TGTGCCAGCAGCTTGGGCAGGGCAAAGGAAAACACCATATATTTT.